Each of the 32 T cell receptor beta chains below was sequenced from the same sample in a study of shared clonotypes between healthy human individuals. Here immunoSEQ multiplex PCR was the method, and the copy in TCRdb shows in-frame clones only, minus some. The sample has about 1,500,000 clones, approximately 97% seen once. The source material was naive CD4+ T cells sorted from blood. Indicated subset: CD45RA+ positively selected. These receptors were taken from a man aged 30 to 39 in good health.

Turning to this clone: The same CDR3 also results from other DNA sequences found in this sample. This chain joins TRBV28 and TRBJ2-7; TRBD1 matches at 10 bases. Germline CDR1 and CDR2: MDHEN and SYDVKM. Trimming took 8 bases from V and 2 from J; bases not matched to a gene: 3. This CDR3 has 13 residues. The CDR3 bases are TGTGCCAGCCGGGACAGGGGTCCCTACGAGCAGTACTTC. Encoded protein: CASRDRGPYEQYF. Variable domain in full (rest from reference TRBV28 and TRBJ2-7): DVKVTQSSRYLVKRTGEKVFLECVQDMDHENMFWYRQDPGLGLRLIYFSYDVKMKEKGDIPEGYSVSREKKERFSLILESASTNQTSMYLCASRDRGPYEQYFGPGTRLTVT.

This sequence joins TRBV6-1 and TRBJ2-5; TRBD2 is a possible D gene (5 bases). V was trimmed by 3 bases and J by 7 bases, leaving 21 bases between them. The germline gives CDR1 MNHNS, CDR2 SASEGT. CDR3 size: 16 residues. The CDR3 DNA follows: TGTGCCAGCAGTGATAGACCGGGAAGAGGGATAGGGACCCAGTACTTC. Translating gives CASSDRPGRGIGTQYF.

The V call is TRBV13, the J call TRBJ1-3; D not certain. Germline-derived CDR1 and CDR2 are PRHDT and FYEKMQ (reference sequence). The CDR3 is 15 amino acids. Trimming pared 3 bases from V and 0 bases from J, leaving 9 bases between. The CDR3 DNA is TGTGCCAGCAGCTTCGGCAGGTTCTCTGGAAACACCATATATTTT. Amino acid sequence: CASSFGRFSGNTIYF.

This clone has a single count. CDR3 coding DNA: TGCGCCAGCAGCTTGGGAGCCCTGACAGGGTACAATGAGCAGTTCTTC. This translates into CASSLGALTGYNEQFF. This chain uses TRBV5-1 with TRBJ2-1; 7 bases map to TRBD1. The CDR3 extends over 16 amino acids. The germline CDR1 and CDR2 sequences are SGHRS and YFSETQ. V gave up 0 bases and J gave up 4 bases; unmatched junction bases: 7.

The rearrangement uses TRBV5-6 and TRBJ2-6; 9 bases match TRBD1. The CDR3 loop spans 17 amino acids. The germline V gene encodes CDR1 SGHDT and CDR2 YYEEEE. V lost 3 bases to trimming and J lost 1 base; unmatched junction nucleotides: 5. Here the CDR3 reads CASSSGTGSSGANVLTF. The CDR3, as DNA: TGTGCCAGCAGCTCCGGGACAGGGTCTTCTGGGGCCAACGTCCTGACTTTC.

The chain employs TRBV7-3 and TRBJ2-1; 11 bases match TRBD2. Germline lookup yields CDR1 SGHTA and CDR2 FQGTGA. The CDR3 loop spans 15 amino acids. V lost 5 bases to trimming and J lost 2 bases; unmatched junction nucleotides: 2. The CDR3 loop reads CASSELAGAYNEQFF. As DNA, the CDR3 is TGTGCCAGCAGCGAACTAGCGGGAGCCTACAATGAGCAGTTCTTC.

The chain links TRBV23-1 to TRBJ1-2, with unresolved D. TRBV23-1 is identified as an open reading frame with a role that is uncertain. The ends were cut back, 8 bases at V and 4 bases at J, with 17 bases in the middle. The CDR3 loop spans 14 amino acids. The CDR3 bases are TGCGCCAGCGCCTCGCGTCGGTTTGCCTATGGCTACACCTTC. This sequence encodes CASASRRFAYGYTF.

This clone was observed once. This chain uses TRBV30 with TRBJ1-2, with D perhaps TRBD1 (6 bases). Per germline, CDR1 GTSNPN and CDR2 SVGIG (reference sequence). The V and J ends lost 0 bases and 6 bases respectively, with 35 bases between them. This CDR3 has 21 amino acids. The CDR3 sequence is CAWSVTTRQVSNRDGADGYTF. The CDR3, as DNA: TGTGCCTGGAGTGTAACGACTCGACAGGTGTCCAATCGCGATGGGGCGGATGGCTACACCTTC.

V and J are TRBV11-2 and TRBJ1-5; maybe TRBD1 (5 bases). From germline, CDR1 is SGHAT and CDR2 FQNNGV. Trimming shortened V by 5 bases and J by 3 bases, and 17 bases separated the two germline ends. This CDR3 comprises 16 residues. The CDR3 is CASSPRGLGPNQPQHF. The DNA for the CDR3 is TGTGCCAGCAGCCCTCGGGGATTGGGACCCAATCAGCCCCAGCATTTT.

V is TRBV5-1 and J is TRBJ2-2; 9 nucleotides match TRBD2. The CDR3 runs 15 residues. Germline V gene lookup returns CDR1 SGHRS and CDR2 YFSETQ. J gave up 6 bases and V 7 bases, and 10 bases lay outside the gene matches. CDR3 DNA sequence: TGCGCCAGCCGGGGGATAGCGGGAGCCCCCGGGGAGCTGTTTTTT. Amino acids: CASRGIAGAPGELFF.

DNA of the CDR3: TGTGCCAGCAGCTTAGAAGCTTTTAAAACAGATACGCAGTATTTT. Its protein product is CASSLEAFKTDTQYF. The chain carries TRBV11-2 and TRBJ2-3; D gene ambiguous. Germline V gene data show CDR1 as SGHAT and CDR2 as FQNNGV. V was pared by 0 bases and J by 3 bases, with 10 bases between. This CDR3 has 15 amino acids.

This CDR3 is CASSESRRITDTQYF. The CDR3 DNA reads TGCGCCAGCAGTGAGTCTCGCAGGATCACAGATACGCAGTATTTT. The chain links TRBV10-1 to TRBJ2-3; D is undetermined. From germline, CDR1 is WNHNN and CDR2 SYGVQD (reference sequence). Trimming removed 0 bases from V and 2 bases from J, with 9 bases in between. CDR3 length equals 15 residues.

The V gene is TRBV2, the J gene TRBJ2-4; TRBD2 is a possible D gene (5 bases). Trimming removed 0 bases from V and 7 bases from J, with 16 bases in between. This CDR3 comprises 16 residues. Germline V gives CDR1 SNHLY, CDR2 FYNNEI. The chain's CDR3 is CASSEAPTGLLNIQYF. In nucleotides, the CDR3 is TGTGCCAGCAGTGAAGCGCCGACGGGATTGCTGAACATTCAGTACTTC.

The V gene is TRBV5-1, the J gene TRBJ2-3; the D is unclear. The CDR3 is 12 amino acids. Germline CDR1 and CDR2: SGHRS and YFSETQ. Trimming cost V 0 bases and J 14 bases, with 13 bases left between them. CDR3 protein: CASSLDLQARYF. The DNA for the CDR3 is TGCGCCAGCAGCTTGGACCTCCAGGCGAGGTATTTT.

The chain links TRBV27 to TRBJ1-1; 7 bases map to TRBD1. Germline V gene sequence: CDR1 MNHEY, CDR2 SMNVEV (reference sequence). This CDR3 spans 13 amino acids. Trimming at V came to 6 bases and at J to 2 bases, leaving 3 bases not matched to a gene. CDR3 region: CASRTGFNTEAFF. Written as DNA, the CDR3 is TGTGCCAGCAGGACAGGGTTTAACACTGAAGCTTTCTTT.

This sequence joins TRBV19 and TRBJ1-5; D not resolved. Per the germline V gene, CDR1 is LNHDA and CDR2 is SQIVND (reference sequence). The CDR3 extends over 16 amino acids. Trimming took off 6 bases at V and 1 base at J, with 16 bases between the two ends. CDR3 coding DNA: TGTGCCAGTAGGGGTCCGGCGGCGGTCAGCAATCAGCCCCAGCATTTT. This gives the protein CASRGPAAVSNQPQHF.

The chain couples TRBV5-6 to TRBJ2-5; perhaps TRBD2 as D (5 bases). Per germline, CDR1 SGHDT and CDR2 YYEEEE. This CDR3 is built from 14 residues. Trimming removed 4 bases at V and 7 bases at J, with 17 bases between. CDR3 coding DNA: TGTGCCAGCAGCCCCGACGGGCCTGGAGGGACCCAGTACTTC. Its protein is CASSPDGPGGTQYF.

This clone was found once. The V gene is TRBV29-1, the J gene TRBJ2-7; D is unclear. V was cut by 4 bases and J by 5 bases, with 15 bases left in between. The CDR3 totals 13 residues. CDR1 SQVTM and CDR2 ANQGSEA come from the germline V gene. The CDR3 reads CSVVPGPGDEQYF. The CDR3, as DNA: TGCAGCGTTGTGCCTGGGCCAGGCGACGAGCAGTACTTC.

This CDR3 is CASRRTGGIMNTEAFF. The CDR3 nucleotides are TGTGCCAGTAGGAGGACAGGGGGAATAATGAACACTGAAGCTTTCTTT. V is TRBV19 and J is TRBJ1-1, with 10 nucleotides matching TRBD1. Germline V gives CDR1 LNHDA, CDR2 SQIVND (reference sequence). The V and J ends lost 6 bases and 0 bases, in that order; junction bases with no gene match: 7. The CDR3 runs to 16 residues.

Remarks on this clone: The junction departs from germline at one end; a sequencing error may be responsible. This rearrangement joins TRBV5-6 to TRBJ2-5; D might be TRBD1 (6 bases). The CDR3 consists of 16 residues. Germline-derived CDR1 and CDR2 are SGHDT and YYEEEE. CDR3 nucleotides: TGTGCCAGCAACTTGGTCGGTACAGGGTTTGTTGAGACCCAGTACTTC. It encodes CASNLVGTGFVETQYF.

The chain has TRBV18 and TRBJ1-1; TRBD1 aligns across 7 bases. This CDR3 region has 13 residues. Germline V lookup: CDR1 KGHSH, CDR2 LQKENI. After removal of 3 bases from V and 11 bases from J, the junction contained 9 bases not matched to a gene. The CDR3 loop reads CASSPGQTSEAFF. The CDR3 DNA is TGTGCCAGCTCACCGGGACAGACTTCCGAGGCTTTCTTT. The variable domain in full, with the rest retrieved from reference TRBV18 and TRBJ1-1, is NAGVMQNPRHLVRRRGQEARLRCSPMKGHSHVYWYRQLPEEGLKFMVYLQKENIIDESGMPKERFSAEFPKEGPSILRIQQVVRGDSAAYFCASSPGQTSEAFFGQGTRLTVV.

The chain uses TRBV19 and TRBJ2-7, with D hard to call. Trimming stripped 3 bases from V and 3 bases from J, with 6 bases between. This CDR3 has 12 residues. The germline V gene encodes CDR1 LNHDA and CDR2 SQIVND (reference sequence). The CDR3 DNA reads TGTGCCAGTAGTATGACTGACTACGAGCAGTACTTC. This sequence encodes CASSMTDYEQYF. Full variable domain (rest looked up from reference TRBV19 and TRBJ2-7): DGGITQSPKYLFRKEGQNVTLSCEQNLNHDAMYWYRQDPGQGLRLIYYSQIVNDFQKGDIAEGYSVSREKKESFPLTVTSAQKNPTAFYLCASSMTDYEQYFGPGTRLTVT.

The chain uses TRBV5-6 and TRBJ2-1, with D tentatively TRBD2 (5 bases). The germline V and J ends were trimmed by 1 base and 8 bases, with 13 bases remaining between them. The V gene's germline CDR1 is SGHDT and CDR2 YYEEEE. The CDR3 extends over 14 amino acids. The CDR3 reads CASSLIPYSDEQFF. The CDR3 DNA follows: TGTGCCAGCAGCTTGATACCGTATAGCGATGAGCAGTTCTTC.

The CDR3: CASSAPPGQGNTGELFF. The CDR3 DNA reads TGTGCCAGCAGCGCACCCCCGGGACAGGGGAACACCGGGGAGCTGTTTTTT. This rearrangement joins TRBV9 to TRBJ2-2; 9 nucleotides match TRBD1. In germline, CDR1 is SGDLS, CDR2 YYNGEE. This CDR3 has 17 residues. Trimming at V came to 3 bases and at J to 1 base, leaving 7 bases not matched to a gene.

The V gene is TRBV9, the J gene TRBJ2-3; the match to TRBD2 covers 12 bases. The CDR3 totals 21 residues. Germline V CDR1 and CDR2: SGDLS, YYNGEE. The ends lost 4 bases at V and 1 base at J; junction bases unmatched: 19. CDR3 coding DNA: TGTGCCAGCAGCCCCAATCCGCGACTAGCGGGAGTGGGGGCTGGCACAGATACGCAGTATTTT. Protein sequence: CASSPNPRLAGVGAGTDTQYF.

The V and J genes are TRBV4-1 and TRBJ2-1; D unclear. The CDR3 is 15 residues long. Germline assignment: CDR1 MGHRA and CDR2 YSYEKL. Trimming removed 6 bases from V and 10 bases from J, with 22 bases in between. The CDR3 DNA follows: TGCGCCAGCAGTTCATCCCATTTGGCAGTCGGCGAGCAGTTCTTC. This codes for CASSSSHLAVGEQFF.

The rearrangement uses TRBV11-2 and TRBJ2-7; 7 bases agree with TRBD1. CDR1 and CDR2 (germline): SGHAT, FQNNGV. This CDR3 is 15 amino acids long. The V gene end was trimmed by 4 bases and the J gene end by 3 bases; junction bases not matched to a gene: 9. The CDR3 protein is CASSYLMGQNYEQYF. The CDR3, as DNA: TGTGCCAGCAGCTATTTGATGGGACAGAACTACGAGCAGTACTTC.

V is TRBV7-6 and J is TRBJ2-5, with 8 bases matching TRBD1. CDR3 size: 14 residues. Per germline, CDR1 SGHVS and CDR2 FNYEAQ. V lost 6 bases and J lost 1; bases outside the gene matches: 4. The CDR3, as DNA: TGTGCCAGCAGACAGCAGGGGGCCCAAGAGACCCAGTACTTC. It translates to CASRQQGAQETQYF.

The rearrangement joins TRBV5-5 to TRBJ2-7; TRBD1 is a possible D gene (6 bases). Germline V gene data show CDR1 as SGHKS and CDR2 as YYEKEE (reference sequence). V was pared by 6 bases and J by 1 base, with 17 bases between. This CDR3 has 15 amino acids. The CDR3 loop reads CASNKPTGLSYEQYF. CDR3 coding DNA: TGTGCCAGCAACAAACCAACAGGGTTATCCTACGAGCAGTACTTC.

This chain joins TRBV5-1 and TRBJ2-1; D remains ambiguous. Trimming took off 0 bases at V and 7 bases at J, with 17 bases between the two ends. CDR3 length equals 16 residues. Per the germline V gene, CDR1 is SGHRS and CDR2 is YFSETQ. The CDR3 spells CASSLAWGFGENEQFF. CDR3 DNA sequence: TGCGCCAGCAGCTTGGCCTGGGGTTTTGGGGAAAATGAGCAGTTCTTC. Based on the CDR3 plus reference TRBV5-1 and TRBJ2-1, the full variable domain is KAGVTQTPRYLIKTRGQQVTLSCSPISGHRSVSWYQQTPGQGLQFLFEYFSETQRNKGNFPGRFSGRQFSNSRSEMNVSTLELGDSALYLCASSLAWGFGENEQFFGPGTRLTVL.

The chain couples TRBV10-2 to TRBJ1-1; D call uncertain. V lost 5 bases and J lost 0, with 7 bases in between. CDR1 is WSHSY, CDR2 SAAADI, per germline. This CDR3 has 13 residues. CDR3 region: CASSMIMNTEAFF. DNA of the CDR3: TGCGCCAGCAGTATGATCATGAACACTGAAGCTTTCTTT.

V usage is TRBV6-5 and J usage is TRBJ1-2, with TRBD1 as a possible D gene (5 bases). The CDR3 covers 14 residues. Germline V lookup: CDR1 MNHEY, CDR2 SVGAGI. Trimming removed 8 bases at V and 0 bases at J, with 13 bases between. The CDR3 DNA reads TGTGCCAGCCGGCCGGGGCACACTAACTATGGCTACACCTTC. Amino acid sequence: CASRPGHTNYGYTF.